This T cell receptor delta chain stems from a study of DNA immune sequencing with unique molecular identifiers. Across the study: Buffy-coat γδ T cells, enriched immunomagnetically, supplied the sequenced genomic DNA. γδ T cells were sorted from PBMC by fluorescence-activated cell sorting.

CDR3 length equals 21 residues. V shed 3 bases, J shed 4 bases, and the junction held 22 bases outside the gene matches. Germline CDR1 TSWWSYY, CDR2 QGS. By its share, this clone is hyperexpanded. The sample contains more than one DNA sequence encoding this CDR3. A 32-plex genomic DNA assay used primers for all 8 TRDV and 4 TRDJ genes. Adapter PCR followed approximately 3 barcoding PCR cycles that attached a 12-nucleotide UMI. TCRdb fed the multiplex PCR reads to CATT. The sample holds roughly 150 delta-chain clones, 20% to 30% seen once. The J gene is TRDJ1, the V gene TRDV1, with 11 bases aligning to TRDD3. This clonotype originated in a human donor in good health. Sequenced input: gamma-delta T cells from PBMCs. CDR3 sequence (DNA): TGTGCTCTTGGGGACTCCGGCCTTCCTACGTACTGGGGGATAGGGGTCGATAAACTCATCTTT. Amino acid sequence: CALGDSGLPTYWGIGVDKLIF.